The 25 T cell receptor beta chains given below trace back to one sample, sequenced in a study of CD8 T cells in ankylosing spondylitis. TCRdb reanalysed the 5' RACE reads using MiXCR and keeps one entry per CDR3 protein. Among roughly 180,000 distinct CDR3 sequences listed, roughly 13% were seen once. Sequenced material: blood, either unsorted or a sorted T cell fraction (not recorded which). These TCRs come from a male donor with ankylosing spondylitis or in good health (not recorded which).

The rearrangement uses TRBV14 and TRBJ2-7; the D is unclear. Germline values: CDR1 SGHDN, CDR2 FVKESK. CDR3 length: 13 amino acids. V was pared by 2 bases and J by 5 bases, with 10 bases between. The CDR3 DNA reads TGTGCCAGCAGCCAATCCCGAAGAGACGAGCAGTACTTC. This codes for CASSQSRRDEQYF.

The chain uses TRBV11-2 and TRBJ2-1; a weak D match, TRBD2 (6 bases). Germline lookup yields CDR1 SGHAT and CDR2 FQNNGV. CDR3 size: 15 residues. V lost 5 bases and J lost 5, with 16 bases in between. CDR3 residues: CASSPRVGLDNEQFF. The CDR3 DNA reads TGTGCCAGCAGCCCGAGGGTGGGACTGGACAATGAGCAGTTCTTC. The full variable domain, rest sourced from reference TRBV11-2 and TRBJ2-1, is EAGVAQSPRYKIIEKRQSVAFWCNPISGHATLYWYQQILGQGPKLLIQFQNNGVVDDSQLPKDRFSAERLKGVDSTLKIQPAKLEDSAVYLCASSPRVGLDNEQFFGPGTRLTVL.

This chain links TRBV20-1 with TRBJ2-1, with a possible D match to TRBD2 (5 bases). CDR1 is DFQATT and CDR2 is SNEGSKA in the germline V gene (reference sequence). This CDR3 comprises 15 residues. Trimming took 6 bases from V and 4 from J, leaving 19 bases between them. The chain's CDR3 is CSAVPVSGDYNEQFF. The CDR3 DNA reads as TGCAGTGCCGTTCCGGTAAGCGGAGATTACAATGAGCAGTTCTTC.

This clonotype has a handful of counts. This chain's CDR3 is CASSPTTDSSYNEQFF. The CDR3 DNA is TGTGCCAGCAGCCCGACGACGGACAGCTCCTACAATGAGCAGTTCTTC. This chain uses TRBV27 with TRBJ2-1, with TRBD1 as a possible D gene (6 bases). CDR3 length: 16 amino acids. CDR1 and CDR2 (germline): MNHEY, SMNVEV (reference sequence). V was trimmed by 6 bases and J by 0 bases, leaving 15 bases between them.

J is TRBJ2-4 and V is TRBV27; 10 bases match TRBD1. Germline CDR1 MNHEY, CDR2 SMNVEV (reference sequence). V shed 1 base, J shed 8 bases, and the junction held 5 bases outside the gene matches. The CDR3 runs 15 residues. The CDR3 loop is CASSLFGQGGDIQYF. The CDR3 DNA is TGTGCCAGCAGTTTATTTGGACAGGGGGGGGACATTCAGTACTTC.

This clonotype was detected a few times. The chain links TRBV7-9 to TRBJ1-2; D unclear. Looked up from germline, CDR1 is SEHNR and CDR2 is FQNEAQ (reference sequence). V was trimmed by 0 bases and J by 5 bases, leaving 7 bases between them. The CDR3 has 13 amino acids. This CDR3 is CASSLAFGYGYTF. DNA for the CDR3: TGTGCCAGCAGCTTAGCTTTCGGTTATGGCTACACCTTC.

The sample holds a few counts of this clonotype. The chain employs TRBV2 and TRBJ2-5; the match to TRBD2 covers 13 bases. The trim removed 4 bases at V and 3 bases at J, leaving 2 bases unmatched. The CDR3 length is 15 residues. Looked up from germline, CDR1 is SNHLY and CDR2 is FYNNEI. CDR3 sequence (DNA): TGTGCCAGCAGTGGGACTAGCGGGAGAGAAGAGACCCAGTACTTC. This codes for CASSGTSGREETQYF. The full variable domain, in which reference TRBV2 and TRBJ2-5 provide the parts outside the CDR3, is EPEVTQTPSHQVTQMGQEVILRCVPISNHLYFYWYRQILGQKVEFLVSFYNNEISEKSEIFDDQFSVERPDGSNFTLKIRSTKLEDSAMYFCASSGTSGREETQYFGPGTRLLVL.

This clonotype was observed a few times. The rearrangement links TRBV7-8 to TRBJ2-2; D tentatively fits TRBD1 or TRBD2 (5 bases each). The CDR3 loop spans 14 amino acids. From germline, CDR1 is SGHVS and CDR2 FQNEAQ. V lost 4 bases, J lost 2 bases, and 8 bases lay in between. This CDR3 is CASSWGRNTGELFF. CDR3 DNA sequence: TGTGCCAGCAGCTGGGGACGTAACACCGGGGAGCTGTTTTTT.

V usage is TRBV7-9 and J usage is TRBJ1-3; D not resolved. The V gene lost 3 bases and the J gene lost 6 bases, with 9 bases spanning the gap. The germline CDR1 and CDR2 sequences are SEHNR and FQNEAQ (reference sequence). CDR3 size: 13 residues. The CDR3 spells CASSFGQLNTIYF. CDR3 DNA sequence: TGTGCCAGCAGCTTCGGGCAACTAAACACCATATATTTT.

This clonotype has a handful of counts. The chain carries TRBV6-1 and TRBJ2-1, with TRBD2 identical over 13 bases. CDR3 length: 15 amino acids. The V segment lost 6 bases and the J segment 5 bases; nucleotides outside the gene matches: 4. Germline loops: CDR1 MNHNS, CDR2 SASEGT. CDR3 in DNA: TGTGCCAGCAGGTGGGGGACTAGCGGGAACAATGAGCAGTTCTTC. Its translation is CASRWGTSGNNEQFF.

In DNA form, the CDR3 reads TGTGCCAGCAGCTTAATCGGGCCTAGCGGGGCCAAAAACATTCAGTACTTC. This translates into CASSLIGPSGAKNIQYF. The chain carries TRBV7-2 and TRBJ2-4, with 8 bases lining up with TRBD2. Trimming at V came to 2 bases and at J to 1 base, leaving 7 bases not matched to a gene. Germline V lookup: CDR1 SGHTA, CDR2 FQGNSA. This CDR3 spans 17 amino acids.

This clonotype was seen a handful of times. The chain combines TRBV7-9 with TRBJ2-1, with 9 positions matching TRBD2. Germline values: CDR1 SEHNR, CDR2 FQNEAQ (reference sequence). Germline trimming cut 4 bases from V and 3 bases from J; bases unmatched to any gene: 4. The CDR3 is 15 amino acids. The CDR3 here is CASSSGLANYNEQFF. The CDR3 coding sequence is TGTGCCAGCAGCTCGGGACTAGCTAACTACAATGAGCAGTTCTTC.

The table lists this clonotype with a few counts. The rearrangement joins TRBV9 to TRBJ1-1; no clear D gene. This CDR3 spans 13 amino acids. CDR1 and CDR2 (germline): SGDLS, YYNGEE. V gave up 0 bases and J gave up 5 bases, with 8 bases separating them. CDR3 sequence: CASSVVGRTEAFF. The CDR3 DNA sequence: TGTGCCAGCAGCGTAGTAGGACGGACTGAAGCTTTCTTT.

This clonotype showed up many times. V usage is TRBV29-1 and J usage is TRBJ1-1; D is possibly TRBD1 (5 bases). Looked up from germline, CDR1 is SQVTM and CDR2 is ANQGSEA. The V end lost 6 bases, the J end lost 7 bases, and 15 bases lay between the germline ends. The CDR3 has 12 residues. CDR3: CSVVTEGFEAFF. In DNA, the CDR3 is TGCAGCGTGGTGACAGAAGGGTTTGAAGCTTTCTTT.

The rearrangement uses TRBV9 and TRBJ1-4; maybe TRBD1 (5 bases). V was trimmed by 3 bases and J by 12 bases, leaving 12 bases between them. The CDR3 runs 12 residues. The germline V gene encodes CDR1 SGDLS and CDR2 YYNGEE. This CDR3 reads CASSDLTGQLFF. DNA for the CDR3: TGTGCCAGCAGCGATCTAACGGGACAACTGTTTTTT.

This clonotype has just a few counts. The gene calls are TRBV29-1 and TRBJ2-1; 7 bases align to TRBD2. The CDR3 contains 13 residues. V trimming: 4 bases; J trimming: 2 bases; junction bases outside the gene matches: 2. Germline CDR1 reads SQVTM; CDR2 reads ANQGSEA. CDR3 nucleotide sequence: TGCAGCGTTGGGGGACTAACCTACAATGAGCAGTTCTTC. Translated: CSVGGLTYNEQFF.

The chain joins TRBV13 to TRBJ1-1; a weak D match, TRBD1 (5 bases). Germline CDR1 is PRHDT and CDR2 is FYEKMQ (reference sequence). V lost 7 bases and J lost 3, with 18 bases in between. This CDR3 comprises 15 residues. CDR3 nucleotide sequence: TGTGCCAGCACCCACCGGGGGGGGAGGGACACTGAAGCTTTCTTT. Protein sequence: CASTHRGGRDTEAFF. The complete variable domain, with remaining parts taken from reference TRBV13 and TRBJ1-1, reads AAGVIQSPRHLIKEKRETATLKCYPIPRHDTVYWYQQGPGQDPQFLISFYEKMQSDKGSIPDRFSAQQFSDYHSELNMSSLELGDSALYFCASTHRGGRDTEAFFGQGTRLTVV.

On this clonotype: Germline and junction disagree at one end, which may indicate a read error. The chain carries TRBV10-3 and TRBJ2-7; TRBD2 matches 10 bases. The CDR3 is 17 amino acids. Germline-derived CDR1 and CDR2 are ENHRY and SYGVKD. The CDR3 DNA reads as TGTGCCATCTGTGAGTCGGATAGCGGGGGGTTACCCTACGAGCAGTACTTC. Protein sequence: CAICESDSGGLPYEQYF.

This clonotype was found a few times. The V gene is TRBV20-1, the J gene TRBJ1-2, with a possible D match to TRBD1 (5 bases). Germline V lookup: CDR1 DFQATT, CDR2 SNEGSKA (reference sequence). The CDR3 spans 13 residues. Trimming shortened V by 6 bases and J by 4 bases, and 15 bases separated the two germline ends. CDR3 region: CSARTDGAYGYTF. CDR3 sequence (DNA): TGCAGTGCCCGGACTGATGGGGCCTATGGCTACACCTTC.

The rearrangement uses TRBV11-2 and TRBJ2-3, with D possibly TRBD2 on 6 matching bases. Germline values: CDR1 SGHAT, CDR2 FQNNGV. This CDR3 is 15 amino acids long. V shed 1 base and J shed 0 bases, with 8 bases lying between them. In DNA, the CDR3 is TGTGCCAGCAGCTTAGGCGGGGCTAGCACAGATACGCAGTATTTT. Translated: CASSLGGASTDTQYF.

This clonotype has more than one count but fewer than ten. CDR3 in amino acids: CASSLGFQSAETQYF. CDR3 nucleotides: TGCGCCAGCAGCTTGGGGTTTCAAAGTGCGGAGACCCAGTACTTC. The rearrangement links TRBV5-1 to TRBJ2-5, with no clear D. Germline lookup yields CDR1 SGHRS and CDR2 YFSETQ. Trimming shortened V by 0 bases and J by 5 bases, and 14 bases separated the two germline ends. The CDR3 sequence is 15 residues long.

Concerning this clonotype itself: One end of the junction is discordant with germline, which a read error may explain. The chain is built from TRBV11-3 and TRBJ2-7; weak D call: TRBD2 (6 bases). The CDR3 runs to 12 residues. From germline, CDR1 is SGHNT and CDR2 YENEEA. The DNA of the CDR3 is TGTCCCAGCAGCTCGGGGGCCTACGAGCAGTACTTC. This gives the protein CPSSSGAYEQYF.

The gene calls are TRBV7-9 and TRBJ2-1; D gene uncertain. Trimming shortened V by 5 bases and J by 9 bases, and 11 bases separated the two germline ends. Per germline, CDR1 SEHNR and CDR2 FQNEAQ (reference sequence). The CDR3 consists of 12 residues. This CDR3 reads CASSHSDSEQFF. The CDR3 DNA sequence: TGTGCCAGCAGCCATTCGGATAGTGAGCAGTTCTTC. Full variable domain (missing parts from reference TRBV7-9 and TRBJ2-1): DTGVSQNPRHKITKRGQNVTFRCDPISEHNRLYWYRQTLGQGPEFLTYFQNEAQLEKSRLLSDRFSAERPKGSFSTLEIQRTEQGDSAMYLCASSHSDSEQFFGPGTRLTVL.

The V call is TRBV5-5, the J call TRBJ1-1, with D possibly TRBD1 on 5 matching bases. V was clipped by 4 bases and J by 3 bases, with 13 bases between them. This CDR3 has 14 amino acids. Germline V lookup: CDR1 SGHKS, CDR2 YYEKEE (reference sequence). The CDR3 sequence: CASSPGDHDTEAFF. CDR3 nucleotide sequence: TGTGCCAGCAGCCCTGGGGACCATGACACTGAAGCTTTCTTT.

This clonotype was detected only a few times. V is TRBV9 and J is TRBJ2-2, with no clear D. This CDR3 has 12 residues. V was cut by 3 bases and J by 4 bases, with 4 bases left in between. The germline CDR1 and CDR2 sequences are SGDLS and YYNGEE. CDR3 amino acids: CASSDSTGELFF. CDR3 in DNA: TGTGCCAGCAGCGACAGCACCGGGGAGCTGTTTTTT.